A selection of T cell receptor beta chains follows, all from one sample in a study of blood T cell repertoires in COVID-19. Sequencing used immunoSEQ multiplex PCR; TCRdb keeps in-frame clones, though not all of them. Among more than 300,000 clones listed, about 89% were seen once. The sequenced sample was peripheral blood. These receptors all come from a young woman with COVID-19, enrolled during active disease. The conserved cysteine and the conserved F or W are not part of the CDR3 here. The D gene is left open where the match is weak.

V | D | CDR3
TRBV27 | . | ASSFSRDNEQF
TRBV14 | TRBD1 | ASSRQGAGELF
TRBV19 | . | ASSMAGQTYEQY
TRBV2 | TRBD1 | ASSDDSGGHGQPQH
TRBV6-5 | . | ASSYAPGWNEQF
TRBV27 | . | ASSPGGEQY
TRBV19 | TRBD2 | ASSFRGGEQY
TRBV3-1/TRBV3-2 | TRBD1 | ASSQPTGQGNEQY
TRBV6-5 | TRBD1 | ASSRDRGWRETQY
TRBV18 | TRBD1 | ASSPGGQVGTEAF
TRBV7-3 | . | ASSLNRAVNNEQF
TRBV18 | . | ASSRQEGRLNSPLH
TRBV9 | TRBD2 | ASSARILADTGELF
TRBV3-1/TRBV3-2 | TRBD1 | ASSPGTGSYEQY
TRBV28 | TRBD1 | ASSFPHLTGSNQPQH
TRBV7-8 | TRBD2 | ASSFFSGNEQF
TRBV11-2 | . | ASSLEVFSYEQY
TRBV24-1 | TRBD2 | ATSDRSGRFREQF
TRBV20-1 | . | SAANRETQY
TRBV7-9 | TRBD1 | ASSPGQGEAF
TRBV5-4 | TRBD1 | ASSLAGQGSPLH
TRBV7-2 | TRBD2 | ASSLEASRASGSPETQY
TRBV10-3 | TRBD1 | AISGLEGQGREKSSYNEQF